Below are 31 T cell receptor beta chains sequenced from a single sample in a study of blood T cell repertoires in COVID-19. Clones were read by immunoSEQ multiplex PCR, and TCRdb kept only the in-frame ones, dropping some. This table holds about 300,000 clones, 80% to 90% found once. Sequenced sample: PBMCs or T cells enriched from blood (not recorded which). These receptors were obtained from a man younger than 45 who had recovered from COVID-19.

The chain carries TRBV5-8 and TRBJ2-2; D is possibly TRBD1 (6 bases). The germline V gene encodes CDR1 SGHTS and CDR2 YDEGEE. The CDR3 length is 14 residues. Trimming left V 4 bases short and J 4 bases short, with 11 bases between. Written as DNA, the CDR3 is TGTGCCAGCAGCCCAACAGGGCTCACCGGGGAGCTGTTTTTT. Protein sequence: CASSPTGLTGELFF.

This chain joins TRBV5-1 and TRBJ1-6; 8 bases map to TRBD1. This CDR3 has 18 amino acids. Unmatched junction bases numbered 8, after V lost 1 base and J lost 2 bases. CDR1 is SGHRS, CDR2 YFSETQ, per germline. CDR3 nucleotides: TGCGCCAGCAGCTTGTCGACAGGGGATGTTCCCTATAATTCACCCCTCCACTTT. It is translated as CASSLSTGDVPYNSPLHF.

The chain links TRBV19 to TRBJ1-5, with 12 bases that match TRBD1. The CDR3 runs to 16 residues. Germline lookup yields CDR1 LNHDA and CDR2 SQIVND (reference sequence). Trimming at V came to 5 bases and at J to 6 bases, leaving 8 bases not matched to a gene. The CDR3 DNA reads as TGTGCCAGTAGTGCACCCGGGACAGGGGGCGGTCAGCCCCAGCATTTT. This gives the protein CASSAPGTGGGQPQHF.

The gene calls are TRBV20-1 and TRBJ1-2; D remains ambiguous. CDR3 length: 9 residues. V lost 6 bases to trimming and J lost 9 bases, with 8 bases between them. Germline V gives CDR1 DFQATT, CDR2 SNEGSKA (reference sequence). The CDR3 DNA sequence: TGCAGTGCCGGGAGTAGCTACACCTTC. Translating it yields CSAGSSYTF.

The chain recombines TRBV9 with TRBJ2-2; weak D call: TRBD2 (5 bases). The germline V gene has CDR1 SGDLS and CDR2 YYNGEE. The CDR3 sequence is 15 residues long. The germline V and J ends were trimmed by 1 base and 4 bases, with 11 bases remaining between them. CDR3 in DNA: TGTGCCAGCAGCGTATCAAACGAGGGCACCGGGGAGCTGTTTTTT. Translating it yields CASSVSNEGTGELFF.

This chain links TRBV11-3 with TRBJ2-7, with 11 bases identical to TRBD2. The CDR3 is 16 residues long. J lost 0 bases, V lost 5 bases, and 6 bases had no gene match. Germline CDR1 reads SGHNT; CDR2 reads YENEEA. CDR3 in amino acids: CASSPTSGANSYEQYF. CDR3 in DNA: TGTGCCAGCAGCCCGACTAGCGGGGCAAACTCCTACGAGCAGTACTTC.

This chain uses TRBV2 with TRBJ1-6, with 9 bases matching TRBD1. Germline V gene data show CDR1 as SNHLY and CDR2 as FYNNEI. This CDR3 has 16 amino acids. J was trimmed by 9 bases and V by 1 base; bases with no gene match: 7. The CDR3 region is CASSEVGTGGPSPLHF. Written as DNA, the CDR3 is TGTGCCAGCAGTGAAGTCGGTACAGGGGGCCCTTCACCCCTCCACTTT.

This clone was recorded once. The chain links TRBV3-1 (or the pseudogene TRBV3-2) to TRBJ1-6; no clear D. The CDR3 spans 14 residues. Germline CDR1 and CDR2: LGHDT and YNNKEL (reference sequence). The V and J ends lost 4 bases and 4 bases respectively, with 8 bases between them. CDR3 protein: CASSPTSYNSPLHF. The CDR3, as DNA: TGTGCCAGCAGCCCCACTAGTTATAATTCACCCCTCCACTTT.

The rearrangement joins TRBV4-3 to TRBJ1-6, with TRBD1 matching over 10 bases. V shed 1 base and J 10 bases; nucleotides not matched to a gene: 4. Germline V gene sequence: CDR1 LGHNA, CDR2 YSLEER. CDR3 size: 15 residues. CDR3 nucleotides: TGCGCCAGCAGCCAAGCGACAGGGGGCAGGTCACCCCTCCACTTT. As protein: CASSQATGGRSPLHF.

This clone was recorded once. V gene TRBV12-3 or TRBV12-4 combines with J gene TRBJ1-5; D might be TRBD1 (5 bases). This CDR3 comprises 12 residues. Trimming stripped 1 base from V and 7 bases from J, with 5 bases between. The CDR3 region is CASSLGQQPQHF. CDR3 DNA: TGTGCCAGCAGTTTAGGACAGCAGCCCCAGCATTTT.

The chain combines TRBV25-1 with TRBJ2-4, with unresolved D. Trimming removed 3 bases from V and 8 bases from J, with 17 bases in between. CDR1 MGHDK and CDR2 SYGVNS come from the germline V gene. The CDR3 is 15 amino acids. Written as DNA, the CDR3 is TGTGCCAGCAGTGACCAAGGAGAGATAAACGACATTCAGTACTTC. Translation gives CASSDQGEINDIQYF.

This clone appeared once. The chain links TRBV24-1 to TRBJ1-2, with TRBD1 matching 8 bases. This CDR3 contains 15 residues. V dropped 2 bases and J dropped 2; count of bases not matched to a gene: 3. Germline V gene sequence: CDR1 KGHDR, CDR2 SFDVKD. Here the CDR3 DNA reads TGTGCCACCAGTGATTCCAGGGGGCGGAACTATGGCTACACCTTC. Its protein product is CATSDSRGRNYGYTF.

The V and J genes are TRBV5-1 and TRBJ2-5; 7 bases are a match to TRBD2. Per germline, CDR1 SGHRS and CDR2 YFSETQ. V lost 4 bases and J lost 0; bases outside the gene matches: 9. CDR3 size: 16 residues. The CDR3 loop is CASSLLQAGYQETQYF. The CDR3 DNA is TGCGCCAGCAGCCTCCTCCAAGCGGGGTACCAAGAGACCCAGTACTTC.

The V gene is TRBV19, the J gene TRBJ2-1; TRBD1 agrees at 9 bases. The CDR3 has 16 residues. J gave up 0 bases and V 7 bases, and 7 bases lay outside the gene matches. The V gene's germline CDR1 is LNHDA and CDR2 SQIVND (reference sequence). The CDR3: CASKTGGMLSYNEQFF. The DNA of the CDR3 is TGTGCCAGTAAAACAGGGGGCATGCTCTCCTACAATGAGCAGTTCTTC.

The chain combines TRBV23-1 with TRBJ2-7; maybe TRBD2 (6 bases). TRBV23-1 is placed among ORFs of uncertain function. The CDR3 is made up of 11 amino acids. V lost 9 bases and J lost 3, with 9 bases in between. CDR3 sequence reads: CARTTSYEQYF. The DNA of the CDR3 is TGCGCCAGGACGACTAGCTACGAGCAGTACTTC.

V gene TRBV27 combines with J gene TRBJ1-4; D unresolved. Trimming stripped 5 bases from V and 3 bases from J, with 16 bases between. The CDR3 spans 16 residues. Germline V gene sequence: CDR1 MNHEY, CDR2 SMNVEV (reference sequence). The CDR3 DNA is TGTGCCAGCAGTCTTACCCAGACACCATCTAATGAAAAACTGTTTTTT. Amino acid sequence: CASSLTQTPSNEKLFF. The full variable domain, rest sourced from reference TRBV27 and TRBJ1-4, is EAQVTQNPRYLITVTGKKLTVTCSQNMNHEYMSWYRQDPGLGLRQIYYSMNVEVTDKGDVPEGYKVSRKEKRNFPLILESPSPNQTSLYFCASSLTQTPSNEKLFFGSGTQLSVL.

The rearrangement joins TRBV5-1 to TRBJ2-3, with 7 bases identical to TRBD1. The CDR3 has 16 amino acids. Trimming took 3 bases from V and 2 from J; bases not matched to a gene: 9. Germline V gives CDR1 SGHRS, CDR2 YFSETQ. Written as DNA, the CDR3 is TGCGCCAGCAGCTACAGCACCAGGGGGAACACAGATACGCAGTATTTT. Protein sequence: CASSYSTRGNTDTQYF.

The rearrangement joins TRBV19 to TRBJ1-1; D gene ambiguous. V was shortened by 7 bases and J by 3 bases, with 9 bases between the two germline ends. The CDR3 sequence is 12 residues long. Germline V gene lookup returns CDR1 LNHDA and CDR2 SQIVND (reference sequence). This CDR3 reads CASKEDYTEAFF. The CDR3 DNA is TGTGCCAGTAAAGAGGATTACACTGAAGCTTTCTTT.

The gene calls are TRBV28 and TRBJ1-6, with 9 nucleotides matching TRBD1. J lost 9 bases, V lost 2 bases, and 5 bases had no gene match. The CDR3 is 15 amino acids. CDR1 is MDHEN, CDR2 SYDVKM, per germline. The CDR3 protein is CASSLLTGGGSPLHF. CDR3 nucleotides: TGTGCCAGCAGTTTACTGACAGGGGGAGGTTCACCCCTCCACTTT.

Written as DNA, the CDR3 is TGTGCCAGCAGCATGAGACGGACAGGCGACTCACCCCTCCACTTT. Protein: CASSMRRTGDSPLHF. The V and J genes are TRBV7-8 and TRBJ1-6; 7 positions match TRBD1. After removal of 5 bases from V and 10 bases from J, the junction contained 11 bases not matched to a gene. The CDR3 is 15 residues long. Per germline, CDR1 SGHVS and CDR2 FQNEAQ.

This clone was counted a single time. The rearrangement links TRBV9 to TRBJ2-2; no reliable D call. The germline gives CDR1 SGDLS, CDR2 YYNGEE. The length of the CDR3 is 14 residues. The V end was cut by 4 bases, the J end by 6 bases, with 13 bases between. The CDR3 nucleotides read TGTGCCAGCAGCCCGCGGTGGTCCTCCGGGGAGCTGTTTTTT. It specifies CASSPRWSSGELFF.

The rearrangement joins TRBV3-1 (or the pseudogene TRBV3-2) to TRBJ2-1; 12 positions agree with TRBD2. Germline loops: CDR1 LGHDT, CDR2 YNNKEL (reference sequence). The V and J ends lost 1 base and 6 bases, in that order; junction bases with no gene match: 4. The CDR3 spans 16 residues. CDR3 sequence reads: CASSQGASGGANEQFF. CDR3 nucleotide sequence: TGTGCCAGCAGCCAAGGGGCTAGCGGGGGGGCCAATGAGCAGTTCTTC.

The chain couples TRBV10-3 to TRBJ1-2; TRBD1 aligns across 9 bases. The CDR3 has 14 amino acids. V dropped 3 bases and J dropped 7; count of bases not matched to a gene: 6. In germline, CDR1 is ENHRY, CDR2 SYGVKD. The CDR3 nucleotides read TGTGCCATCAGTGAAACCGGGACAGGGAGTGGCTACACCTTC. The encoded protein is CAISETGTGSGYTF.

This chain connects TRBV19 to TRBJ1-2; 8 bases match TRBD1. The CDR3 is made up of 13 amino acids. Losses at the gene ends were 4 bases for V and 6 bases for J; bases not matched to a gene: 4. CDR1 and CDR2 (germline): LNHDA, SQIVND (reference sequence). Here the CDR3 DNA reads TGTGCCAGTAGTAGTCAGGGGGCTCATGGCTACACCTTC. Encoded protein: CASSSQGAHGYTF.

This chain links TRBV30 with TRBJ1-5; 11 bases fit TRBD1. J lost 3 bases, V lost 2 bases, and 6 bases had no gene match. This CDR3 spans 16 amino acids. The V gene's germline CDR1 is GTSNPN and CDR2 SVGIG (reference sequence). The CDR3 sequence: CAWSLRTGGLNQPQHF. As DNA, the CDR3 is TGTGCCTGGAGTCTGAGGACAGGGGGCCTCAATCAGCCCCAGCATTTT.

This chain uses TRBV7-2 with TRBJ2-7; D gene ambiguous. V was shortened by 5 bases and J by 3 bases, with 8 bases between the two germline ends. The CDR3 length is 12 residues. CDR1 is SGHTA, CDR2 FQGNSA, per germline. The CDR3 reads CASSPSIYEQYF. The DNA for the CDR3 is TGTGCCAGCAGCCCAAGCATCTACGAGCAGTACTTC.

The rearrangement uses TRBV7-3 and TRBJ2-3; D may be TRBD2 (5 bases). This CDR3 contains 15 residues. Germline CDR1 SGHTA, CDR2 FQGTGA. Deletions cut 2 bases from V and 1 base from J, with 10 bases between. The DNA for the CDR3 is TGTGCCAGCAGCTTACAGTCCGGGGGCACAGATACGCAGTATTTT. This codes for CASSLQSGGTDTQYF.

The rearrangement joins TRBV6-2 or TRBV6-3 to TRBJ2-2, with D unclear. V was pared by 0 bases and J by 1 base, with 9 bases between. This CDR3 has 16 amino acids. From germline, CDR1 is MNHEY and CDR2 SVGEGT. CDR3 coding DNA: TGTGCCAGCAGTTACTCCCGGCCAGGGAACACCGGGGAGCTGTTTTTT. Amino acid sequence: CASSYSRPGNTGELFF.

The V call is TRBV15, the J call TRBJ1-1, with D possibly being TRBD1 (5 bases). The CDR3 runs to 14 residues. The germline V and J ends were trimmed by 0 bases and 1 base, with 6 bases remaining between them. CDR1 is LNHNV, CDR2 YYDKDF, per germline (reference sequence). The CDR3, as DNA: TGTGCCACCAGCAGAGATCAGGGGAACACTGAAGCTTTCTTT. Translated, it gives CATSRDQGNTEAFF.

The rearrangement uses TRBV7-2 and TRBJ2-7; D unresolved. Germline CDR1 SGHTA, CDR2 FQGNSA. Deletions cut 5 bases from V and 3 bases from J, with 11 bases between. CDR3 size: 13 residues. The CDR3 region has the DNA TGTGCCAGCAGCGTGGGCATTCTCTACGAGCAGTACTTC. Translation: CASSVGILYEQYF.

CDR3 residues: CASSLTGAAAGNTIYF. CDR3 DNA: TGTGCCAGCAGCCTGACAGGGGCGGCGGCTGGAAACACCATATATTTT. The rearrangement joins TRBV9 to TRBJ1-3; 8 bases align to TRBD1. The CDR3 extends over 16 amino acids. The V and J ends lost 4 bases and 2 bases, in that order; junction bases with no gene match: 8. Germline V gives CDR1 SGDLS, CDR2 YYNGEE.